These 30 T cell receptor beta chains were all obtained from the same sample, sequenced in a study of neurological immune-mediated disorders. TCRdb called the 5' RACE reads again in MiXCR, with one record for every CDR3 protein. Of about 92,000 distinct CDR3 sequences listed, roughly 3.3% are singletons. The sample taken for sequencing was PBMCs. These receptors all come from a woman aged 50 to 65 with multiple sclerosis.

This clonotype was counted at least ten times. This chain joins TRBV5-1 and TRBJ1-4, with 7 bases fitting TRBD1. The CDR3 length is 15 residues. The V and J ends lost 3 bases and 0 bases, in that order; junction bases with no gene match: 2. Germline V gives CDR1 SGHRS, CDR2 YFSETQ. CDR3 loop: CASSWTGPTNEKLFF. CDR3 nucleotides: TGCGCCAGCAGCTGGACAGGCCCAACTAATGAAAAACTGTTTTTT.

This clonotype was picked up many times. This chain joins TRBV5-1 and TRBJ1-6, with D maybe TRBD1 (6 bases). There are 15 residues in the CDR3. Trimming shortened V by 4 bases and J by 6 bases, and 14 bases separated the two germline ends. Germline CDR1 and CDR2: SGHRS and YFSETQ. CDR3 nucleotides: TGCGCCAGCAGCCTGGGGGCAGGGGCTAATTCACCCCTCCACTTT. Protein: CASSLGAGANSPLHF.

A remark on this clonotype: A much larger clone differs by one base, so this may be a read error. The chain couples TRBV20-1 to TRBJ1-2, with D unclear. This CDR3 is 13 amino acids long. Germline V gene sequence: CDR1 DFQATT, CDR2 SNEGSKA (reference sequence). V was shortened by 5 bases and J by 8 bases, with 18 bases between the two germline ends. CDR3 nucleotide sequence: TGCAGTGCTTCTCGCGAGGGAGCGACCGGCTACACCTTC. Its translation is CSASREGATGYTF.

Note on this clonotype: This may arise from a read error, as a much more abundant clone is one base away. This chain connects TRBV10-3 to TRBJ1-2, with D unresolved. Trimming shortened V by 7 bases and J by 0 bases, and 9 bases separated the two germline ends. Looked up from germline, CDR1 is ENHRY and CDR2 is SYGVKD. The CDR3 spans 13 residues. The CDR3 bases are TGTGCCATCAATGATGTCCCTAACTATGGCTACACCTTC. It codes for CAINDVPNYGYTF.

This clonotype was recorded many times. The genes are TRBV7-2 and TRBJ2-3, with 11 bases aligning to TRBD2. This CDR3 has 20 residues. Germline V gene sequence: CDR1 SGHTA, CDR2 FQGNSA. V was pared by 6 bases and J by 1 base, with 18 bases of the junction left unmatched. The CDR3 sequence is CASSLRLAGIYLYGTDTQYF. The CDR3 DNA is TGTGCCAGCAGTCTGAGACTAGCGGGAATTTACCTCTATGGCACAGATACGCAGTATTTT. The full variable domain, its missing parts supplied by reference TRBV7-2 and TRBJ2-3, is GAGVSQSPSNKVTEKGKDVELRCDPISGHTALYWYRQSLGQGLEFLIYFQGNSAPDKSGLPSDRFSAERTGGSVSTLTIQRTQQEDSAVYLCASSLRLAGIYLYGTDTQYFGPGTRLTVL.

This clonotype came up many times. The chain uses TRBV6-5 and TRBJ2-3, with D possibly being TRBD1 (6 bases). The germline CDR1 and CDR2 sequences are MNHEY and SVGAGI. Trimming left V 3 bases short and J 2 bases short, with 9 bases between. This CDR3 comprises 14 residues. The CDR3 is CASSYTGFTDTQYF. The DNA for the CDR3 is TGTGCCAGCAGTTATACAGGGTTCACAGATACGCAGTATTTT.

Ten or more counts support this clonotype. The chain couples TRBV3-1 to TRBJ2-7; D remains ambiguous. V was cut by 0 bases and J by 6 bases, with 12 bases left in between. Germline CDR1 LGHDT, CDR2 YNNKEL (reference sequence). CDR3 size: 14 residues. This CDR3 reads CASSQENRAFEQYF. The CDR3 DNA reads as TGTGCCAGCAGCCAAGAGAACAGAGCCTTCGAGCAGTACTTC.

Ten or more counts support this clonotype. This rearrangement joins TRBV20-1 to TRBJ2-5, with D perhaps being TRBD1 or TRBD2 (6 bases each). The CDR3 totals 13 residues. From germline, CDR1 is DFQATT and CDR2 SNEGSKA (reference sequence). The CDR3 region has the DNA TGCCTACCGGAGGGGGTGGGTCAAGAGACCCAGTACTTC. This encodes CLPEGVGQETQYF.

This clonotype was picked up many times. The rearrangement links TRBV5-1 to TRBJ1-1; D unresolved. Germline V gene data show CDR1 as SGHRS and CDR2 as YFSETQ. CDR3 size: 15 residues. V lost 0 bases and J 1 base, leaving 10 bases between the germline ends. The CDR3 bases are TGCGCCAGCAGCTTGGTCTGGCAGCGGAACACTGAAGCTTTCTTT. The encoded protein is CASSLVWQRNTEAFF.

This clonotype came up many times. V gene TRBV4-1 combines with J gene TRBJ1-2, with 7 bases aligning to TRBD1. J gave up 3 bases and V 7 bases, and 17 bases lay outside the gene matches. Per the germline V gene, CDR1 is MGHRA and CDR2 is YSYEKL. The CDR3 has 17 amino acids. In DNA form, the CDR3 reads TGCGCCAGCACTAACCAAGGACGGTCAGGGGGAGACTATGGCTACACCTTC. Protein: CASTNQGRSGGDYGYTF.

The sample holds many counts of this clonotype. The chain carries TRBV5-1 and TRBJ1-4; D remains ambiguous. Trimming removed 4 bases at V and 2 bases at J, with 12 bases between. The length of the CDR3 is 15 residues. Germline V lookup: CDR1 SGHRS, CDR2 YFSETQ. The CDR3 DNA reads TGCGCCAGCAGCCTGGCGGCAGCGACTAATGAAAAACTGTTTTTT. As protein: CASSLAAATNEKLFF.

The gene calls are TRBV19 and TRBJ1-2; D is ambiguous. This CDR3 has 12 residues. Germline V gene lookup returns CDR1 LNHDA and CDR2 SQIVND (reference sequence). V gave up 6 bases and J gave up 4 bases, with 9 bases separating them. CDR3 protein: CASSPVSYGYTF. In nucleotides, the CDR3 is TGTGCCAGTAGCCCCGTATCCTATGGCTACACCTTC.

In regard to this clonotype: With a much larger clone just one base away, this may be a read error. V gene TRBV7-6 combines with J gene TRBJ1-5, with TRBD1 matching over 8 bases. CDR3 size: 14 residues. CDR1 is SGHVS and CDR2 is FNYEAQ in the germline V gene. The CDR3 is CASSGQGGNQHQHF. CDR3 DNA sequence: TGTGCCAGCAGCGGACAGGGAGGCAATCAGCACCAGCATTTT.

This clonotype was seen only a few times. V usage is TRBV20-1 and J usage is TRBJ2-5, with 7 bases aligning to TRBD2. Germline CDR1 is DFQATT and CDR2 is SNEGSKA (reference sequence). The CDR3 has 13 residues. V was pared by 3 bases and J by 1 base, with 2 bases of the junction left unmatched. The CDR3 nucleotides read TGCAGTGCTAGTGGGACTATCCAAGAGACCCAGTACTTC. Its protein product is CSASGTIQETQYF.

This clonotype has ten or more counts. This chain joins TRBV11-3 and TRBJ2-3; 12 bases map to TRBD2. Trimming at V came to 4 bases and at J to 0 bases, leaving 8 bases not matched to a gene. CDR1 and CDR2 (germline): SGHNT, YENEEA. This CDR3 spans 18 amino acids. DNA for the CDR3: TGTGCCAGCAGCTCAGGACTAGCGGGGTCTTCTAGCACAGATACGCAGTATTTT. As protein: CASSSGLAGSSSTDTQYF.

In this sample, this clonotype turned up a few times. The J gene is TRBJ2-1, the V gene TRBV11-3; 9 bases agree with TRBD2. Germline assignment: CDR1 SGHNT and CDR2 YENEEA. Germline trimming cut 3 bases from V and 6 bases from J; bases unmatched to any gene: 3. The CDR3 contains 14 residues. The CDR3, as DNA: TGTGCCAGCAGCTTGGGACTAGCCTCCAATGAGCAGTTCTTC. This gives the protein CASSLGLASNEQFF.

This clonotype was counted at least ten times. The J gene is TRBJ1-3, the V gene TRBV20-1; D is unclear. The CDR3 has 12 amino acids. With 4 bases removed from V and 0 bases from J, the gap between germline ends came to 4 bases. The germline V gene has CDR1 DFQATT and CDR2 SNEGSKA (reference sequence). CDR3: CSAKDSGNTIYF. Written as DNA, the CDR3 is TGCAGTGCTAAGGACTCTGGAAACACCATATATTTT.

This clonotype was seen ten or more times. The chain couples TRBV12-3 or TRBV12-4 to TRBJ1-2; D uncertain. V was clipped by 5 bases and J by 2 bases, with 9 bases between them. This CDR3 has 13 residues. CDR3 coding DNA: TGTGCCAGCAGTCCACAGATAAACTATGGCTACACCTTC. It translates to CASSPQINYGYTF.

In its sample, this clonotype was seen many times. This sequence joins TRBV12-3 or TRBV12-4 and TRBJ1-1; D is uncertain. Between the trimmed V and J ends, which lost 6 bases and 1 base, there was a span of 12 bases. The CDR3 is made up of 14 amino acids. CDR3 DNA: TGTGCCAGCAGCCGACAACACGAGAACACTGAAGCTTTCTTT. Residues: CASSRQHENTEAFF.

This clonotype was picked up many times. V usage is TRBV7-2 and J usage is TRBJ1-5; D remains ambiguous. The CDR3 runs 15 residues. V was trimmed by 2 bases and J by 0 bases, leaving 8 bases between them. Germline CDR1 and CDR2: SGHTA and FQGNSA. CDR3 DNA: TGTGCCAGCAGCTTATACAGTAATAGCAATCAGCCCCAGCATTTT. This gives the protein CASSLYSNSNQPQHF.

This clonotype was seen at least ten times. This chain joins TRBV6-6 and TRBJ2-2, with D possibly called TRBD1 or TRBD2 (5 bases each). V was clipped by 10 bases and J by 0 bases, with 12 bases between them. CDR1 MNHNY and CDR2 SVGAGI come from the germline V gene (reference sequence). The CDR3 is 14 amino acids. CDR3 amino acids: CATRDPANTGELFF. Written as DNA, the CDR3 is TGTGCCACCCGGGACCCCGCGAACACCGGGGAGCTGTTTTTT.

This clonotype was found many times. A much larger clone differs by one base, so this may be a read error. This chain connects TRBV24-1 to TRBJ1-3, with 10 bases that match TRBD1. The CDR3 totals 13 residues. CDR1 KGHDR and CDR2 SFDVKD come from the germline V gene. This CDR3 is CATRQGAGKTIYF. For the CDR3, the DNA is TGTGCCACACGACAGGGGGCTGGAAAAACCATATATTTT.

The chain employs TRBV4-1 and TRBJ1-1; 7 bases match TRBD1. The germline CDR1 and CDR2 sequences are MGHRA and YSYEKL. The CDR3 contains 15 residues. V was clipped by 3 bases and J by 4 bases; unmatched bases: 8. The CDR3 DNA sequence: TGCGCCAGCAGCCAGCCGAGACAGGGAGCCACTGAAGCTTTCTTT. Its translation is CASSQPRQGATEAFF.

This clonotype was seen repeatedly, ten times or more. The V call is TRBV12-3 or TRBV12-4, the J call TRBJ1-4; tentative D call: TRBD1 (5 bases). This CDR3 region has 13 residues. V lost 2 bases to trimming and J lost 11 bases, with 12 bases between them. CDR3 residues: CASSLLTGGKLFF. The DNA for the CDR3 is TGTGCCAGCAGTTTACTAACAGGAGGGAAACTGTTTTTT.

This clonotype appeared many times. This chain links TRBV5-1 with TRBJ2-5, with D possibly called TRBD1 or TRBD2 (5 bases each). Trimming removed 0 bases from V and 5 bases from J, with 8 bases in between. Looked up from germline, CDR1 is SGHRS and CDR2 is YFSETQ. CDR3 length: 13 residues. CDR3 amino acids: CASSLGGMETQYF. CDR3 nucleotides: TGCGCCAGCAGCTTGGGGGGGATGGAGACCCAGTACTTC.

This clonotype was found many times. V gene TRBV20-1 combines with J gene TRBJ1-2; D is unclear. The CDR3 runs to 13 residues. V was pared by 4 bases and J by 1 base, with 10 bases between. Looked up from germline, CDR1 is DFQATT and CDR2 is SNEGSKA (reference sequence). CDR3 region: CSATGRSNYGYTF. CDR3 bases: TGCAGTGCTACCGGACGGAGTAACTATGGCTACACCTTC.

This clonotype was recorded many times. The genes are TRBV20-1 and TRBJ2-2; TRBD2 matches 14 bases. The CDR3 has 16 residues. Trimming took 6 bases from V and 3 from J; bases not matched to a gene: 6. CDR1 is DFQATT and CDR2 is SNEGSKA in the germline V gene (reference sequence). CDR3 nucleotide sequence: TGCAGTGCCAGGACTAGCGGGGGGTTCTACACCGGGGAGCTGTTTTTT. Its translation: CSARTSGGFYTGELFF.

At least ten counts were recorded for this clonotype. At one of its ends the junction is not consistent with the germline gene, which may arise from a read error. The chain uses TRBV7-2 and TRBJ1-2; TRBD1 is a possible D gene (5 bases). Germline V CDR1 and CDR2: SGHTA, FQGNSA. The CDR3 has 12 residues. The CDR3 protein is CASSLAEGRRYF. In DNA, the CDR3 is TGTGCCAGCAGCTTAGCCGAGGGACGGCGATACTTC.

By proportion, this clonotype is medium-sized. The CDR3 protein is CASMRRGQTGELFF. CDR3 bases: TGCGCCAGCATGAGGAGGGGGCAAACCGGGGAGCTGTTTTTT. The chain recombines TRBV5-1 with TRBJ2-2, with a weak D call TRBD1 (7 bases). This CDR3 is built from 14 residues. Germline CDR1 SGHRS, CDR2 YFSETQ. V was trimmed by 6 bases and J by 5 bases, leaving 14 bases between them.

This clonotype was seen repeatedly, ten times or more. The chain recombines TRBV9 with TRBJ2-7; 7 bases agree with TRBD2. The CDR3 length is 15 residues. The germline CDR1 and CDR2 sequences are SGDLS and YYNGEE. J gave up 4 bases and V 1 base, and 8 bases lay outside the gene matches. The CDR3 nucleotides are TGTGCCAGCAGCGTAAGTCCCCAGGGAGGGTACGAGCAGTACTTC. Amino acids: CASSVSPQGGYEQYF. Combining the CDR3 with reference TRBV9 and TRBJ2-7 gives the whole variable domain DSGVTQTPKHLITATGQRVTLRCSPRSGDLSVYWYQQSLDQGLQFLIQYYNGEERAKGNILERFSAQQFPDLHSELNLSSLELGDSALYFCASSVSPQGGYEQYFGPGTRLTVT.